These 7 T cell receptor beta chains came from one sample sequenced in a study of shared clonotypes between healthy human individuals. Assay used: immunoSEQ multiplex PCR; TCRdb lists only in-frame clones, some missing. This table has 2 million to 3 million clones, over 85% appearing once. The source material was naive CD4+ T cells from PBMCs. Subset of the sample: CD45RA+ positively selected. The receptors were gathered from a man younger than 35 in good health. Some clones in this sample may be carry-over from other donors' samples.

V gene TRBV5-4 combines with J gene TRBJ1-1, with TRBD1 as a possible D gene (6 bases). The CDR3 runs 14 residues. V was shortened by 4 bases and J by 3 bases, with 13 bases between the two germline ends. CDR1 is SGHNT, CDR2 YYREEE, per germline (reference sequence). CDR3 nucleotide sequence: TGTGCCAGCAGCCAAGGGGGGTTGGACACTGAAGCTTTCTTT. It yields the protein CASSQGGLDTEAFF.

This clone came up a few times. The rearrangement joins TRBV19 to TRBJ1-1; 10 nucleotides line up with TRBD1. The germline V gene encodes CDR1 LNHDA and CDR2 SQIVND (reference sequence). The trim removed 5 bases at V and 11 bases at J, leaving 8 bases unmatched. This CDR3 has 13 amino acids. The CDR3 bases are TGTGCCAGTAGTCCTCGACAGGGGGCGAGGGCTTTCTTT. Translating it yields CASSPRQGARAFF.

The chain couples TRBV7-9 to TRBJ2-1, with 9 bases matching TRBD2. The germline CDR1 and CDR2 sequences are SEHNR and FQNEAQ (reference sequence). V shed 5 bases and J 2 bases; nucleotides not matched to a gene: 10. The CDR3 spans 17 residues. CDR3 residues: CASSPPLASGTYNEQFF. CDR3 in DNA: TGTGCCAGCAGCCCCCCTTTGGCTAGCGGGACCTACAATGAGCAGTTCTTC.

The chain recombines TRBV7-8 with TRBJ1-2; TRBD1 aligns across 8 bases. Unmatched junction bases numbered 5, after V lost 3 bases and J lost 2 bases. CDR1 is SGHVS, CDR2 FQNEAQ, per germline. The CDR3 totals 15 residues. The CDR3 loop reads CASSLGTGGNYGYTF. The CDR3 nucleotides are TGTGCCAGCAGCTTGGGCACAGGGGGAAACTATGGCTACACCTTC. Supplemented by reference TRBV7-8 and TRBJ1-2, the full variable domain reads GAGVSQSPRYKVAKRGQDVALRCDPISGHVSLFWYQQALGQGPEFLTYFQNEAQLDKSGLPSDRFFAERPEGSVSTLKIQRTQQEDSAVYLCASSLGTGGNYGYTFGSGTRLTVV.

V gene TRBV28 combines with J gene TRBJ2-1, with 7 bases aligning to TRBD2. From germline, CDR1 is MDHEN and CDR2 SYDVKM. After removal of 7 bases from V and 3 bases from J, the junction contained 9 bases not matched to a gene. The CDR3 runs 15 residues. In DNA form, the CDR3 reads TGTGCCAGCACCACTAGGCCTAGCGGCTACAATGAGCAGTTCTTC. Translating it yields CASTTRPSGYNEQFF. The whole variable domain, filled in from reference TRBV28 and TRBJ2-1, reads DVKVTQSSRYLVKRTGEKVFLECVQDMDHENMFWYRQDPGLGLRLIYFSYDVKMKEKGDIPEGYSVSREKKERFSLILESASTNQTSMYLCASTTRPSGYNEQFFGPGTRLTVL.

This chain uses TRBV11-2 with TRBJ2-7; D gene ambiguous. This CDR3 has 16 amino acids. Trimming cost V 1 base and J 6 bases, with 19 bases left between them. Germline V gene data show CDR1 as SGHAT and CDR2 as FQNNGV. The CDR3 region has the DNA TGTGCCAGCAGCTTAGTGATAAGGGTTCCGGTATCCGAGCAGTACTTC. Translating gives CASSLVIRVPVSEQYF.

The chain couples TRBV5-1 to TRBJ2-3; 9 bases align to TRBD2. CDR1 and CDR2 from the germline V gene are SGHRS and YFSETQ. V lost 0 bases, J lost 0 bases, and 2 bases stayed unmatched. This CDR3 contains 16 residues. CDR3 sequence reads: CASSLDSGGSTDTQYF. CDR3 in DNA: TGCGCCAGCAGCTTGGATAGCGGGGGTAGCACAGATACGCAGTATTTT.